This T cell receptor (gamma chain) was captured in a study of intestinal T cells in coeliac disease. Each case's genomic DNA was extracted from ten roughly 5-µm formalin-fixed paraffin-embedded scrolls. The TRG library came from 150 to 250 ng of biopsy DNA amplified with LymphoTrack primers. TCRdb re-identified clones in the multiplex PCR reads via CATT. The sample carries about 1,100 gamma-chain clones, 50% to 70% recorded once. This clone is large (0.1 to 1%) within its sample. Antigen unknown. Germline V CDR1 and CDR2: VTNTFY, YDVSTARD (reference sequence). Germline trimming cut 3 bases from V and 0 bases from J; bases unmatched to any gene: 8. The CDR3 is 15 residues long. Overall study findings and caveats: TRD kmer-based clustering correctly classified all 20 or so biopsies in training, with reported leave-one-out accuracy of roughly 91%.

This chain uses TRGV3 with TRGJ1 or TRGJ2. This sequence originates from a human donor with celiac disease. The sample taken for sequencing was a duodenal biopsy. CDR3 sequence: CATWDRHTNYYKKLF. The DNA of the CDR3 is TGTGCCACCTGGGACCGACACACGAATTATTATAAGAAACTCTTT.